This T cell receptor beta chain stems from a study of blood T cell repertoires in COVID-19. Study-level information: Samples of COVID-19 (acute and convalescent) were obtained from the United States, Italy and Spain. PBMCs, B-cell-depleted T cells, or T cells were the source of the cDNA or gDNA that made up the material.

The ends were cut back, 3 bases at V and 3 bases at J, with 20 bases in the middle. CDR3 size: 17 residues. Germline CDR1 SNHLY, CDR2 FYNNEI. In the authors' methods: Amplified reference gene primers provided the basis for estimating nucleated cell counts. Sequencing used immunoSEQ multiplex PCR; TCRdb keeps in-frame clones, though not all of them. V and J calls and clone size are those listed in that table; D and trimming were worked out from the DNA. The sample records around 63,000 clones, 65% to 90% being singletons. The chain has TRBV2 and TRBJ2-5; D is possibly TRBD1 (5 bases). Sequenced sample: peripheral blood. This sequence was found in a woman aged 80 or over with active or convalescent COVID-19. The CDR3 DNA sequence: TGTGCCAGCAGTGATTTAGTCTATTTACAGGCCGAAGAGACCCAGTACTTC. Protein: CASSDLVYLQAEETQYF.